The rows below give T cell receptor beta chains drawn from one sample of a study of Graves' ophthalmopathy and Graves' hyperthyroidism. TCRdb called the multiplex PCR reads again in MiXCR, with one record for every CDR3 protein. The top ten hold 8% to 9.5% of the sample, which has some 160,000 distinct CDR3 sequences, 30% to 45% seen once. The sequenced material came from peripheral blood. The receptors stem from a man younger than 45 with Graves' ophthalmopathy. The CDR3 runs from the conserved cysteine through the conserved F or W. Each record gives: CDR3 protein, CDR3 DNA, D gene, clone size, V gene, J gene. D genes are given only for firm matches. Only some rows state a clone size, as once, few, many or a class for expanded clones.

CASSLAPSGPNTGELFF	TGTGCCAGCAGCTTAGCGCCTAGCGGGCCGAACACCGGGGAGCTGTTTTTT	TRBD2	many	TRBV7-2	TRBJ2-2
CASSWDRLYEQYF	TGTGCCAGCAGTTGGGACAGATTATACGAGCAGTACTTC	TRBD1	NA	TRBV28	TRBJ2-7
CASSLSWDRGPYGYTF	TGTGCCAGCAGTTTATCGTGGGACAGAGGGCCCTATGGCTACACCTTC	TRBD1	many	TRBV27	TRBJ1-2
CASGTSSSYEQYF	TGTGCCAGTGGCACCAGTAGCTCCTACGAGCAGTACTTC	NA	many	TRBV7-8	TRBJ2-7
CASSLVSGMGVETQYF	TGTGCCAGCAGTTTAGTGAGCGGGATGGGTGTAGAGACCCAGTACTTC	TRBD2	NA	TRBV28	TRBJ2-5
CASRGVGETQYF	TGTGCCAGCAGGGGTGTCGGGGAGACCCAGTACTTC	NA	NA	TRBV27	TRBJ2-5
CSALSSGSSYEQYF	TGCAGTGCCCTCTCTAGTGGGAGCTCCTACGAGCAGTACTTC	NA	NA	TRBV20-1	TRBJ2-7
CASSQGRGNEQYF	TGTGCCAGCAGCCAGGGTAGAGGTAACGAGCAGTACTTC	NA	NA	TRBV7-3	TRBJ2-7
CSVAGQVDRGIMNTEAFF	TGCAGCGTTGCAGGCCAGGTGGACAGGGGAATAATGAACACTGAAGCTTTCTTT	TRBD1	many	TRBV29-1	TRBJ1-1
CASSSIGTSKNIQYF	TGTGCCAGCAGTTCCATCGGGACTAGCAAAAACATTCAGTACTTC	TRBD2	many	TRBV6-5	TRBJ2-4
CASSYRQGSQAFF	TGTGCCAGCAGCTACCGACAGGGGTCCCAAGCTTTCTTT	TRBD1	once	TRBV7-3	TRBJ1-1
CASSGGQEAYEQYF	TGTGCCAGCTCCGGGGGACAGGAAGCCTACGAGCAGTACTTC	TRBD1	once	TRBV18	TRBJ2-7
CASSMTGTHTEAFF	TGTGCCAGTAGTATGACAGGGACTCACACTGAAGCTTTCTTT	TRBD1	many	TRBV19	TRBJ1-1
CASSLVARDREETQYF	TGTGCCAGCAGCTTAGTCGCCCGGGACCGGGAAGAGACCCAGTACTTC	NA	many	TRBV7-8	TRBJ2-5
CASSLIQGNQPQHF	TGTGCCAGCAGTCTAATCCAGGGGAATCAGCCCCAGCATTTT	NA	NA	TRBV6-1	TRBJ1-5
CASSLVGGRKTQYF	TGTGCCAGCAGTTTAGTCGGGGGGCGAAAGACCCAGTACTTC	NA	NA	TRBV28	TRBJ2-5
CASSYSKPVREAFF	TGTGCCAGCAGTTACTCGAAACCTGTTCGTGAAGCTTTCTTT	NA	NA	TRBV6-2/TRBV6-3	TRBJ1-1
CASSHPGYGELFF	TGTGCCAGCAGTCATCCAGGGTACGGGGAGCTGTTTTTT	NA	many	TRBV12-3/TRBV12-4	TRBJ2-2
CASSKYRGDEQYF	TGCGCCAGCAGCAAGTACAGGGGCGACGAGCAGTACTTC	TRBD1	many	TRBV4-3	TRBJ2-7